These 15 T cell receptor beta chains were all obtained from the same sample, sequenced in a study of OX40 agonist ivuxolimab in advanced cancers. The protocol was immunoSEQ multiplex PCR, while the TCRdb copy is restricted to in-frame clones and leaves out a portion. This repertoire shows under 90,000 clones, roughly nine tenths found once; its top ten account for roughly 0.9%. The specimen comprised CD4+ or CD8+ T cells sorted from blood, sampled in a trial of the OX40 agonist ivuxolimab. These receptor sequences come from an adult with an advanced solid tumor such as melanoma, head and neck, liver or kidney cancer.

V and J are TRBV9 and TRBJ2-7; no reliable D call. V lost 0 bases and J lost 1, with 8 bases in between. This CDR3 has 14 amino acids. Germline V CDR1 and CDR2: SGDLS, YYNGEE. The CDR3 reads CASSVGMGSYEQYF. The CDR3 region has the DNA TGTGCCAGCAGCGTAGGGATGGGATCCTACGAGCAGTACTTC.

The chain recombines TRBV10-3 with TRBJ2-2, with 8 bases that match TRBD1. The germline gives CDR1 ENHRY, CDR2 SYGVKD. CDR3 size: 15 residues. V lost 7 bases and J lost 4; bases outside the gene matches: 8. The CDR3 DNA reads as TGTGCCATCACCCCAGGGGGCAAGTTCACCGGGGAGCTGTTTTTT. Amino acids: CAITPGGKFTGELFF.

The gene calls are TRBV6-5 and TRBJ1-2; TRBD1 aligns across 8 bases. Germline-derived CDR1 and CDR2 are MNHEY and SVGAGI. This CDR3 is 14 amino acids long. V trimming: 7 bases; J trimming: 0 bases; junction bases outside the gene matches: 4. The chain's CDR3 is CASTAGGSNYGYTF. The CDR3 DNA follows: TGTGCCAGCACCGCAGGGGGCTCTAACTATGGCTACACCTTC.

V gene TRBV6-5 combines with J gene TRBJ2-7; the match to TRBD1 covers 7 bases. CDR3 length equals 15 residues. Germline CDR1 MNHEY, CDR2 SVGAGI. The V gene end was trimmed by 0 bases and the J gene end by 2 bases; junction bases not matched to a gene: 4. This CDR3 reads CASSYSSQGAYEQYF. The DNA for the CDR3 is TGTGCCAGCAGTTACTCGAGCCAGGGGGCCTACGAGCAGTACTTC.

This CDR3 reads CSVDSGDETQYF. CDR3 nucleotide sequence: TGCAGCGTTGACTCGGGGGACGAGACCCAGTACTTC. The V call is TRBV29-1, the J call TRBJ2-5; D possibly corresponds to TRBD2 (6 bases). Looked up from germline, CDR1 is SQVTM and CDR2 is ANQGSEA. This CDR3 is built from 12 residues. Trimming pared 3 bases from V and 5 bases from J, leaving 10 bases between.

The V and J genes are TRBV4-1 and TRBJ2-7; D call uncertain. The CDR3 has 14 amino acids. V dropped 2 bases and J dropped 2 bases, with 10 bases sitting between them. The germline V gene has CDR1 MGHRA and CDR2 YSYEKL. The CDR3 coding sequence is TGCGCCAGCAGCCAATCTGCTTCAACCTACGAGCAGTACTTC. Translation gives CASSQSASTYEQYF.

The chain joins TRBV6-5 to TRBJ1-3; D is possibly TRBD1 (5 bases). Trimming stripped 2 bases from V and 1 base from J, with 12 bases between. Germline loops: CDR1 MNHEY, CDR2 SVGAGI. The CDR3 covers 16 residues. CDR3 coding DNA: TGTGCCAGCAGTTACACGACAGCCATATCTGGAAACACCATATATTTT. Residues: CASSYTTAISGNTIYF.

This clone has a handful of counts. The chain has TRBV19 and TRBJ1-4; D call uncertain. Germline-derived CDR1 and CDR2 are LNHDA and SQIVND (reference sequence). This CDR3 region has 14 residues. Trimming cost V 5 bases and J 0 bases, with 7 bases left between them. The CDR3 loop is CASSVIATNEKLFF. CDR3 bases: TGTGCCAGTAGTGTAATTGCAACTAATGAAAAACTGTTTTTT.

A few counts support this clone. V gene TRBV5-1 combines with J gene TRBJ1-5; no reliable D call. The germline CDR1 and CDR2 sequences are SGHRS and YFSETQ. The CDR3 is made up of 14 amino acids. Trimming cost V 2 bases and J 2 bases, with 8 bases left between them. Written as DNA, the CDR3 is TGCGCCAGCAGCTTACGGGGTGGCAATCAGCCCCAGCATTTT. Its translation is CASSLRGGNQPQHF.

The V and J genes are TRBV27 and TRBJ1-1, with D perhaps matching TRBD1 (6 bases). CDR1 and CDR2 from the germline V gene are MNHEY and SMNVEV (reference sequence). The CDR3 has 15 residues. Trimming cost V 8 bases and J 5 bases, with 21 bases left between them. The CDR3 reads CASQGWDSQGTEAFF. CDR3 bases: TGTGCCAGCCAGGGTTGGGACTCCCAGGGGACTGAAGCTTTCTTT.

This chain links TRBV15 with TRBJ1-6, with a weak D call TRBD1 (5 bases). Germline values: CDR1 LNHNV, CDR2 YYDKDF (reference sequence). V shed 0 bases and J shed 10 bases, with 13 bases lying between them. The CDR3 has 15 residues. The CDR3 sequence is CATSRDGRARSPLHF. The CDR3, as DNA: TGTGCCACCAGCAGAGACGGCAGGGCGCGGTCACCCCTCCACTTT.

V is TRBV11-2 and J is TRBJ2-7; D may be TRBD2 (6 bases). The V end was cut by 3 bases, the J end by 6 bases, with 15 bases between. CDR1 is SGHAT, CDR2 FQNNGV, per germline. This CDR3 is 14 amino acids long. The CDR3 loop is CASSFLSGDGEQYF. CDR3 bases: TGTGCCAGCAGCTTCCTTAGCGGAGATGGCGAGCAGTACTTC.

The genes are TRBV6-5 and TRBJ2-7; D remains ambiguous. Trimming took 4 bases from V and 0 from J, leaving 13 bases between them. The CDR3 has 15 amino acids. Germline V CDR1 and CDR2: MNHEY, SVGAGI. CDR3 in amino acids: CASSFFASSSYEQYF. The CDR3 nucleotides read TGTGCCAGCAGTTTCTTTGCCAGCAGCTCCTACGAGCAGTACTTC.

The rearrangement links TRBV5-6 to TRBJ2-1; D gene unclear. This CDR3 region has 11 residues. The germline V gene has CDR1 SGHDT and CDR2 YYEEEE. Trimming cost V 5 bases and J 5 bases, with 5 bases left between them. The DNA of the CDR3 is TGTGCCAGCAGGAGAGACAATGAGCAGTTCTTC. Translating it yields CASRRDNEQFF.

The V call is TRBV11-2, the J call TRBJ1-1; no reliable D call. CDR3 length: 14 residues. V shed 5 bases and J shed 3 bases, with 13 bases lying between them. Germline V gives CDR1 SGHAT, CDR2 FQNNGV. As DNA, the CDR3 is TGTGCCAGCAGCCAACAAGGGAGCTACACTGAAGCTTTCTTT. Residues: CASSQQGSYTEAFF.